This T cell receptor (beta chain) was captured by sequencing in a study of blood T cells in healthy people across ages. The CDR3 sequence is 13 residues long. Trimming removed 6 bases from V and 0 bases from J; junction bases left unmatched: 2. Germline V gives CDR1 MGHDK, CDR2 SYGVNS. RNA extraction gave at least 5.5 micrograms of total RNA per sample. With a J-beta primer mix and a sample-barcoded 5' primer, a second PCR ran roughly 6 to 11 cycles. Each CDR3 protein is one row after TCRdb ran MiXCR on the 5' RACE reads. The repertoire holds 1 million or so distinct CDR3 sequences, with approximately 26% as singletons. The sample was also linked to a second study, of T cells of mothers and their children. This second study says: The donor cohort consisted of a few healthy Caucasian mothers and their six children. In cDNA synthesis, all of the extracted RNA was used at approximately 1.5 ug per 15 ul.

The TCR comes from a girl aged 2 to 10 in good health. Sequencing was done on a sample of blood. The J gene is TRBJ2-7, the V gene TRBV25-1; 7 nucleotides line up with TRBD1. In DNA, the CDR3 is TGTGCCAGCAGAGACAGGGTCTCCTACGAGCAGTACTTC. Residues: CASRDRVSYEQYF.